Detailed here is one TCR beta chain. This CDR3 has 12 residues. V lost 3 bases, J lost 8 bases, and 13 bases lay in between. Germline loops: CDR1 SQVTM, CDR2 ANQGSEA. This record comes from a study of shared clonotypes between healthy human individuals. As handled by the study authors: ImmunoSEQ junction-only sequences lacked quality scores, so their filtering differed. Some clones are missing from TCRdb's copy, which holds only in-frame ones; the method was immunoSEQ multiplex PCR. V, J and clone size are those of that table, while D and trimming were read from the DNA. The sample lists a few million clones, approximately 92% occurring once.

This TCR derives from a man younger than 30 in good health. The gene calls are TRBV29-1 and TRBJ1-2; TRBD1 is a possible D gene (5 bases). Sequencing was performed on naive CD4+ T cells sorted from blood. Sample subset: CD45RA+ positively selected. Written as DNA, the CDR3 is TGCAGCGTTGAGGGGGTAGCTGAAGGCTACACCTTC. Encoded protein: CSVEGVAEGYTF.